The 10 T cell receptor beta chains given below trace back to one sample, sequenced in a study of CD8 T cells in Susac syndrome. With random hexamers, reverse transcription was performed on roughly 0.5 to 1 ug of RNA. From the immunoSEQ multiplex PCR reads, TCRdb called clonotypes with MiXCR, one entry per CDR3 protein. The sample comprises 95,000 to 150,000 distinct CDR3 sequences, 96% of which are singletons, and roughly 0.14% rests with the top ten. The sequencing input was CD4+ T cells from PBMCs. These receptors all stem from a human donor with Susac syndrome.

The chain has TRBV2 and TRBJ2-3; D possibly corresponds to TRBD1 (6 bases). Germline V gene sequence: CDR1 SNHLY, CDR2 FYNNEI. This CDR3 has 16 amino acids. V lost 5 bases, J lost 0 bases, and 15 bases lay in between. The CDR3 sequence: CASSPRGRASTDTQYF. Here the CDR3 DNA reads TGTGCCAGCAGTCCCAGGGGACGGGCTAGCACAGATACGCAGTATTTT.

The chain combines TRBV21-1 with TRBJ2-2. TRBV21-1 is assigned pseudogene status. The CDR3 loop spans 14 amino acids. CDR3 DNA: TGTGCCAAATCGTATGCAGAGAACACCGGGGAGCTGTTTTTT. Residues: CAKSYAENTGELFF.

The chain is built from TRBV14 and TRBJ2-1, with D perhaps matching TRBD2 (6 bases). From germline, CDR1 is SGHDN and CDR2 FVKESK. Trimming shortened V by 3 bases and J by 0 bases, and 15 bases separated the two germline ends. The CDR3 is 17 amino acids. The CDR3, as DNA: TGTGCCAGCAGCCACGAAGCGGGCCCAAGCTCCTACAATGAGCAGTTCTTC. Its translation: CASSHEAGPSSYNEQFF.

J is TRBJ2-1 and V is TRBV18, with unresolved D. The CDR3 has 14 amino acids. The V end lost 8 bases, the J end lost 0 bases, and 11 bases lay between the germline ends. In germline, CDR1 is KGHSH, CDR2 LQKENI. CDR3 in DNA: TGTGCCAGCGGGCAGAGCGACTCCTACAATGAGCAGTTCTTC. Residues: CASGQSDSYNEQFF.

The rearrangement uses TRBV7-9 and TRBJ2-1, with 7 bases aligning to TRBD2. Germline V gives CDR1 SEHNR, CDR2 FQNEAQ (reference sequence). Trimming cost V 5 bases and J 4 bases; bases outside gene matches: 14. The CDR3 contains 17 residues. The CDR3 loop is CASSPSYRDYTYNEQFF. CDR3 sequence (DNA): TGTGCCAGCAGCCCAAGTTACCGGGACTACACATACAATGAGCAGTTCTTC. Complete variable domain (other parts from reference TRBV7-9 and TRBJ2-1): DTGVSQNPRHKITKRGQNVTFRCDPISEHNRLYWYRQTLGQGPEFLTYFQNEAQLEKSRLLSDRFSAERPKGSFSTLEIQRTEQGDSAMYLCASSPSYRDYTYNEQFFGPGTRLTVL.

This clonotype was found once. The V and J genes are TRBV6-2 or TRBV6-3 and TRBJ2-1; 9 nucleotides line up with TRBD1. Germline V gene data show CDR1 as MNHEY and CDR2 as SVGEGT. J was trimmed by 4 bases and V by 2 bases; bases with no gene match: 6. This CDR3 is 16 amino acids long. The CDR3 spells CASSYGPGQGYNEQFF. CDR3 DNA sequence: TGTGCCAGCAGTTACGGACCGGGACAGGGATACAATGAGCAGTTCTTC.

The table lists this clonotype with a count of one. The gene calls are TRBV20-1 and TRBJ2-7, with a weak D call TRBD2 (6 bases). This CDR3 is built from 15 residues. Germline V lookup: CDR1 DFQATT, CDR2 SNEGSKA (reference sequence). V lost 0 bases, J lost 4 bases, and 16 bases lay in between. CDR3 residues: CSARDPGTDSYEQYF. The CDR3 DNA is TGCAGTGCTAGAGATCCTGGGACTGACTCATACGAGCAGTACTTC.

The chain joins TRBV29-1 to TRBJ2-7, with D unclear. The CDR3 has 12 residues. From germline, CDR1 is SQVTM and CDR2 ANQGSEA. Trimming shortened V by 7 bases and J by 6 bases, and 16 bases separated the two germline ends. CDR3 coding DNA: TGCAGCGCCGGCCGTAGGGTATCCGAGCAGTACTTC. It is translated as CSAGRRVSEQYF.

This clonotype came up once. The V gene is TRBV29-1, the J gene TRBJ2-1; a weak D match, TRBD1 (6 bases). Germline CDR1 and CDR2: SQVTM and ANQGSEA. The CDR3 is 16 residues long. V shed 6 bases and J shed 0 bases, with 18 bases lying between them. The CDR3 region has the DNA TGCAGCGTGAGGGGGAGTCCAACTCTCTCCTACAATGAGCAGTTCTTC. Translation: CSVRGSPTLSYNEQFF.

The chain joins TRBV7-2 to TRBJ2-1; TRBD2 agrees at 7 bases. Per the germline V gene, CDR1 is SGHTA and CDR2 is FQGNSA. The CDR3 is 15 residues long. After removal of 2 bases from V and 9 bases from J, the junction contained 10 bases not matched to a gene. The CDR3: CASSLFRGSASEQFF. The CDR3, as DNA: TGTGCCAGCAGCTTATTTCGCGGGAGTGCTAGTGAGCAGTTCTTC.